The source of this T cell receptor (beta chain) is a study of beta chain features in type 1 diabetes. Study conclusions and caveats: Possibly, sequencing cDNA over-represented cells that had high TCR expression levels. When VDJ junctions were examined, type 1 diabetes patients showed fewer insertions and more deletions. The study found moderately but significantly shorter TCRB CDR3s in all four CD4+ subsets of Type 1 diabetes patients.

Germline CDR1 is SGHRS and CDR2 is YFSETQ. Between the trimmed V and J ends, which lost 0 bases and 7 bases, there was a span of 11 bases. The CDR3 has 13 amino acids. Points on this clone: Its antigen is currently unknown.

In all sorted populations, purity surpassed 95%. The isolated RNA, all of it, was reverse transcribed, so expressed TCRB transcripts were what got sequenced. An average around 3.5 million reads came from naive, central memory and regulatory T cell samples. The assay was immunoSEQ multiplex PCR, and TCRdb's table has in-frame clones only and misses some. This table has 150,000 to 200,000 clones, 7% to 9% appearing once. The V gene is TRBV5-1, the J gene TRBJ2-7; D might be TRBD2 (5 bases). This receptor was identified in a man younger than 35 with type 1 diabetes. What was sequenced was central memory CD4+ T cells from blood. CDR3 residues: CASSLEGAGEQYF. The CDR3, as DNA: TGCGCCAGCAGCTTGGAGGGAGCTGGTGAGCAGTACTTC.